The 19 T cell receptor beta chains in this list originate from one sample, sequenced in a study of T-cell memory formation after mild COVID-19. TCRdb re-derived calls from the 5' RACE reads in MiXCR, one entry per CDR3 protein. Among more than 55,000 distinct CDR3 sequences listed, over 7.5% were seen once. The material sequenced was PBMCs or a T cell subset sorted from them (not recorded which). The receptors stem from a man aged 18 to 30 who had mild COVID-19 (a few samples of this study predate the infection). Cell type and time point are not known.

The V and J genes are TRBV10-3 and TRBJ1-6; D unresolved. Trimming shortened V by 4 bases and J by 6 bases, and 7 bases separated the two germline ends. The germline V gene encodes CDR1 ENHRY and CDR2 SYGVKD. The CDR3 is 13 residues long. The CDR3 spells CAISGSINSPLHF. The CDR3 DNA reads TGTGCCATCAGTGGCTCTATTAATTCACCCCTCCACTTT.

This clonotype has a count of ten or more. The chain uses TRBV11-2 and TRBJ2-7, with TRBD2 as a possible D gene (5 bases). The CDR3 runs 15 residues. The germline gives CDR1 SGHAT, CDR2 FQNNGV. V gave up 1 base and J gave up 2 bases, with 12 bases separating them. CDR3 nucleotides: TGTGCCAGCAGCTTAGTCTCGGGATCGGCCTACGAGCAGTACGTC. It translates to CASSLVSGSAYEQYV.

V usage is TRBV7-2 and J usage is TRBJ1-2; D perhaps matches TRBD1 (5 bases). Germline V CDR1 and CDR2: SGHTA, FQGNSA. Trimming stripped 6 bases from V and 2 bases from J, with 13 bases between. This CDR3 region has 14 residues. DNA of the CDR3: TGTGCCAGCAGGACGACAGCGTCCAACTATGGCTACACCTTC. Translating it yields CASRTTASNYGYTF.

The table lists this clonotype with a few counts. The chain uses TRBV24-1 and TRBJ2-5; D is unresolved. The V and J ends lost 4 bases and 1 base respectively, with 21 bases between them. CDR3 length: 18 amino acids. The germline V gene encodes CDR1 KGHDR and CDR2 SFDVKD. CDR3 sequence: CATSEYPSGSHPQETQYF. The CDR3 DNA reads TGTGCCACCAGTGAATACCCTTCGGGTTCCCATCCCCAAGAGACCCAGTACTTC.

The J gene is TRBJ1-2, the V gene TRBV4-3; D unclear. Germline assignment: CDR1 LGHNA and CDR2 YSLEER. V was cut by 0 bases and J by 1 base, with 9 bases left in between. This CDR3 contains 15 residues. This CDR3 is CASSQDPGLNYGYTF. In DNA form, the CDR3 reads TGCGCCAGCAGCCAAGATCCGGGCCTTAACTATGGCTACACCTTC.

This clonotype has at least ten counts. The rearrangement joins TRBV20-1 to TRBJ1-3; the D gene is possibly TRBD1 (6 bases). Germline CDR1 reads DFQATT; CDR2 reads SNEGSKA (reference sequence). The CDR3 runs 12 residues. Trimming removed 2 bases at V and 4 bases at J, with 6 bases between. CDR3: CSARQGGNTIYF. Written as DNA, the CDR3 is TGCAGTGCTAGACAGGGGGGAAACACCATATATTTT.

The table lists this clonotype with many counts. V is TRBV6-5 and J is TRBJ1-6, with a possible D match to TRBD1 (5 bases). The V gene lost 5 bases and the J gene lost 10 bases, with 18 bases spanning the gap. The CDR3 covers 15 residues. Germline V gives CDR1 MNHEY, CDR2 SVGAGI. The CDR3 DNA reads as TGTGCCAGCAGTCGCGGGGGGACGGGTGGATCACCCCTCCACTTT. It codes for CASSRGGTGGSPLHF.

This clonotype was observed many times. The chain employs TRBV2 and TRBJ2-3; a possible D gene is TRBD1 (6 bases). The CDR3 length is 15 residues. The germline V gene encodes CDR1 SNHLY and CDR2 FYNNEI. The germline V and J ends were trimmed by 3 bases and 2 bases, with 12 bases remaining between them. CDR3 nucleotide sequence: TGTGCCAGCAGTGATGAAAGGGGGTACACAGATACGCAGTATTTT. Translated: CASSDERGYTDTQYF.

There are many counts of this clonotype. V and J are TRBV7-3 and TRBJ2-5; 9 bases fit TRBD2. Looked up from germline, CDR1 is SGHTA and CDR2 is FQGTGA. The CDR3 extends over 14 amino acids. The ends lost 4 bases at V and 5 bases at J; junction bases unmatched: 5. The CDR3 reads CASSSAGGVETQYF. The CDR3, as DNA: TGTGCCAGCAGCTCGGCGGGGGGGGTGGAGACCCAGTACTTC.

The chain has TRBV29-1 and TRBJ1-2; 7 nucleotides line up with TRBD1. This CDR3 contains 9 residues. The V and J ends lost 7 bases and 10 bases, in that order; junction bases with no gene match: 3. Per the germline V gene, CDR1 is SQVTM and CDR2 is ANQGSEA. CDR3 bases: TGCAGCGGGGACAGCCACTACACCTTC. Its translation is CSGDSHYTF.

This clonotype showed up many times. V and J are TRBV7-3 and TRBJ2-5; D possibly corresponds to TRBD1 (6 bases). The ends were cut back, 2 bases at V and 0 bases at J, with 7 bases in the middle. The CDR3 contains 14 residues. CDR1 is SGHTA and CDR2 is FQGTGA in the germline V gene. Here the CDR3 DNA reads TGTGCCAGCAGCTTAGGGGGCAACCAAGAGACCCAGTACTTC. Translated: CASSLGGNQETQYF.

This clonotype is medium-sized in the sample. The CDR3 DNA reads TGCGCCAGCAGCTTGGGCCAGGGGGAGACCCAGTACTTC. Its translation: CASSLGQGETQYF. The rearrangement joins TRBV5-1 to TRBJ2-5, with a weak D call TRBD1 (6 bases). This CDR3 spans 13 amino acids. Germline values: CDR1 SGHRS, CDR2 YFSETQ. Trimming removed 0 bases from V and 5 bases from J, with 8 bases in between. Filled out from reference TRBV5-1 and TRBJ2-5, the complete variable domain reads KAGVTQTPRYLIKTRGQQVTLSCSPISGHRSVSWYQQTPGQGLQFLFEYFSETQRNKGNFPGRFSGRQFSNSRSEMNVSTLELGDSALYLCASSLGQGETQYFGPGTRLLVL.

This clonotype was recorded many times. The V call is TRBV7-2, the J call TRBJ2-5, with D possibly matching TRBD2 (5 bases). V dropped 5 bases and J dropped 1 base, with 11 bases sitting between them. The V gene's germline CDR1 is SGHTA and CDR2 FQGNSA. The CDR3 extends over 14 amino acids. The CDR3 DNA reads TGTGCCAGCAGCCCACGACTATCCCAAGAGACCCAGTACTTC. Protein: CASSPRLSQETQYF. Full variable domain (outside the CDR3, taken from reference TRBV7-2 and TRBJ2-5): GAGVSQSPSNKVTEKGKDVELRCDPISGHTALYWYRQSLGQGLEFLIYFQGNSAPDKSGLPSDRFSAERTGGSVSTLTIQRTQQEDSAVYLCASSPRLSQETQYFGPGTRLLVL.

The V and J genes are TRBV4-3 and TRBJ2-3, with a tentative D call TRBD2 (5 bases). CDR3 length equals 16 residues. V lost 3 bases and J 1 base, leaving 14 bases between the germline ends. Germline loops: CDR1 LGHNA, CDR2 YSLEER. The CDR3 spells CASSHNSAEGTDTQYF. CDR3 DNA sequence: TGCGCCAGCAGCCATAACTCAGCGGAAGGCACAGATACGCAGTATTTT.

The chain recombines TRBV4-3 with TRBJ1-1; the D is unclear. Germline values: CDR1 LGHNA, CDR2 YSLEER. V lost 0 bases and J lost 9, with 11 bases in between. The CDR3 runs to 13 residues. The CDR3: CASSQDPVEKAFF. As DNA, the CDR3 is TGCGCCAGCAGCCAAGACCCGGTTGAGAAAGCTTTCTTT.

The rearrangement links TRBV7-8 to TRBJ1-3, with no clear D. V was trimmed by 1 base and J by 4 bases, leaving 8 bases between them. CDR1 SGHVS and CDR2 FQNEAQ come from the germline V gene. CDR3 length: 14 residues. The CDR3 nucleotides read TGTGCCAGCAGCTTAGAGGGTGTGGGAAACACCATATATTTT. Amino acids: CASSLEGVGNTIYF.

This clonotype was detected only a few times. The CDR3 here is CASSLRVYTEAFF. The CDR3 nucleotides are TGCGCCAGCAGCTTGCGGGTTTACACTGAAGCTTTCTTT. This sequence joins TRBV5-1 and TRBJ1-1; D is undetermined. Trimming left V 1 base short and J 3 bases short, with 7 bases between. The CDR3 consists of 13 residues. Germline lookup yields CDR1 SGHRS and CDR2 YFSETQ.

The rearrangement joins TRBV7-9 to TRBJ1-2, with D hard to call. V was pared by 3 bases and J by 4 bases, with 9 bases between. This CDR3 has 13 residues. Germline V gene lookup returns CDR1 SEHNR and CDR2 FQNEAQ (reference sequence). The CDR3 region is CASSLEGTYGYTF. The CDR3 DNA follows: TGTGCCAGCAGCTTGGAGGGCACCTATGGCTACACCTTC.

The chain carries TRBV10-3 and TRBJ1-4, with 7 bases lining up with TRBD1. Germline CDR1 and CDR2: ENHRY and SYGVKD. With V trimmed by 8 bases and J by 4 bases, 4 bases remained unmatched. The CDR3 sequence is 13 residues long. The CDR3 DNA sequence: TGTGCCATCGGGGGACAGCTTAATGAAAAACTGTTTTTT. It yields the protein CAIGGQLNEKLFF.